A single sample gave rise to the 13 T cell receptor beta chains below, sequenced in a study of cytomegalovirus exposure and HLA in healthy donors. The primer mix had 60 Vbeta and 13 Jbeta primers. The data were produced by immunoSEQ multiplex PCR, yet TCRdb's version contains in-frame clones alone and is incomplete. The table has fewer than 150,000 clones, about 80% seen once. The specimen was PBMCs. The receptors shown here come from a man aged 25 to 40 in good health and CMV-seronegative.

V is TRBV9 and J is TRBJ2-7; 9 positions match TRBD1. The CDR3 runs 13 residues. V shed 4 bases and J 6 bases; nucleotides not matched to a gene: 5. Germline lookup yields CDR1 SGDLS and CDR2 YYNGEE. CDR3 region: CASSPRTGAEQYF. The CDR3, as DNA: TGTGCCAGCAGCCCCCGGACAGGGGCCGAGCAGTACTTC.

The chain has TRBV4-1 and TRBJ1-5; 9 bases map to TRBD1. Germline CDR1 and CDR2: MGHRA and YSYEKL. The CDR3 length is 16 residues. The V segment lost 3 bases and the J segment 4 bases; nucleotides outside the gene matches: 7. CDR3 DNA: TGCGCCAGCAGCCACCCACCGGGACAGGGTAATCAGCCCCAGCATTTT. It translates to CASSHPPGQGNQPQHF.

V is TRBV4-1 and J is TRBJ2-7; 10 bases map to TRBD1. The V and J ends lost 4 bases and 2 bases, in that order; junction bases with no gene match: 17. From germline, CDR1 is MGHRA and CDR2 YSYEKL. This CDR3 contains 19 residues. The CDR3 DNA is TGCGCCAGCAGCCTCGGGCCGCACCTGGGACAGGGGCCCCCCTACGAGCAGTACTTC. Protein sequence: CASSLGPHLGQGPPYEQYF.

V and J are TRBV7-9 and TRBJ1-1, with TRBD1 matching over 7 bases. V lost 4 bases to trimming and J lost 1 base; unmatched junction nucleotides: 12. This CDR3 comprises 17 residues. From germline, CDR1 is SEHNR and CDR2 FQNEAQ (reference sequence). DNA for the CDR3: TGTGCCAGCAGCTCAGCTCGGACAGGCCTTTCGAACACTGAAGCTTTCTTT. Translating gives CASSSARTGLSNTEAFF. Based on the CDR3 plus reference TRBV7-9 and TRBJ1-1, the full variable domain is DTGVSQNPRHKITKRGQNVTFRCDPISEHNRLYWYRQTLGQGPEFLTYFQNEAQLEKSRLLSDRFSAERPKGSFSTLEIQRTEQGDSAMYLCASSSARTGLSNTEAFFGQGTRLTVV.

The CDR3 is CASTWEQGSCEKLFF. CDR3 bases: TGTGCCAGCACATGGGAACAGGGAAGTTGTGAAAAACTGTTTTTT. The gene calls are TRBV6-5 and TRBJ1-4, with a tentative D call TRBD1 (6 bases). The ends were cut back, 7 bases at V and 7 bases at J, with 19 bases in the middle. CDR3 length: 15 residues. Germline CDR1 is MNHEY and CDR2 is SVGAGI.

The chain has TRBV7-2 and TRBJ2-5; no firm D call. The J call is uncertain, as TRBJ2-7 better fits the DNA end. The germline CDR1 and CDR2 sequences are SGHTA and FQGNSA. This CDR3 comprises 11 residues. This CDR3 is CASSRTYEQYF. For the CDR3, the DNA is TGTGCCAGCAGCAGAACCTACGAGCAGTACTTC.

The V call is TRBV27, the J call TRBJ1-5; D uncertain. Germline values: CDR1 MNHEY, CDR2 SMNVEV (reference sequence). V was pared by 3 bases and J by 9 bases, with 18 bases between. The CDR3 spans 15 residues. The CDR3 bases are TGTGCCAGCAGTTTTGGAGTGAACTGGATTTGGCCCCAGCATTTT. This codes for CASSFGVNWIWPQHF.

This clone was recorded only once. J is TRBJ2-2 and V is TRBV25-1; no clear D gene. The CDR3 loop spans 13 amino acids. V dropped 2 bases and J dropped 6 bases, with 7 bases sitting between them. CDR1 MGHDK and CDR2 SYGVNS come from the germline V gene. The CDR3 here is CASSENLAGELFF. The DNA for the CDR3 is TGTGCCAGCAGTGAAAACTTGGCCGGGGAGCTGTTTTTT.

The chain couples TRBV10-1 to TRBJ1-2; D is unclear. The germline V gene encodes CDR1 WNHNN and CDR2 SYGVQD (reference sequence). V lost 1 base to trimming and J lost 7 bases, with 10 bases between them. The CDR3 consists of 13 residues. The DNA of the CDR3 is TGCGCCAGCAGTGAGTACGGTGAGAGTGGCTACACCTTC. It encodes CASSEYGESGYTF.

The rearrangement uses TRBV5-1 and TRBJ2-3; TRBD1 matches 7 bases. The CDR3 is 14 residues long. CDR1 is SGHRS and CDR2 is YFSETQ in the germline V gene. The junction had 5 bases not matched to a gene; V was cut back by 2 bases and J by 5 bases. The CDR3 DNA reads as TGCGCCAGCAGCTTACAGGGGTGGGAAGATACGCAGTATTTT. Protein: CASSLQGWEDTQYF.

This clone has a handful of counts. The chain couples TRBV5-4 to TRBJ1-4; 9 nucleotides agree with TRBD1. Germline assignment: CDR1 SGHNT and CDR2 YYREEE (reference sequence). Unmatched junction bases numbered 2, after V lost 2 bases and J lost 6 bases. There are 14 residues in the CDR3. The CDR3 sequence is CASSLQGAYEKLFF. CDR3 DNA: TGTGCCAGCAGCTTACAGGGGGCGTATGAAAAACTGTTTTTT.

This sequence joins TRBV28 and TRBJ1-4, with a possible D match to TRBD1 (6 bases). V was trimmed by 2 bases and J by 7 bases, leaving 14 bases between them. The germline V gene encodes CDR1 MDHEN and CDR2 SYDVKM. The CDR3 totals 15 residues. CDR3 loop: CASSLRRPGAEKLFF. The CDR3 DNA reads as TGTGCCAGCAGTTTACGGAGGCCAGGGGCTGAAAAACTGTTTTTT.

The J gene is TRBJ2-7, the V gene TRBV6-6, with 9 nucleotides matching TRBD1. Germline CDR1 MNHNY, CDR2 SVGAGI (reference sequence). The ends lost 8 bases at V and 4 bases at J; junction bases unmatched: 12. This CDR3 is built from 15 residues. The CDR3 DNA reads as TGTGCCAGCTGGGCCCCCGGGACAGGGAAATACGAGCAGTACTTC. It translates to CASWAPGTGKYEQYF.